In its sample, the clone carrying this TCR beta chain was seen once. The diagnoses drew upon clinical symptoms, serum thyroxine and TRAb, thyroid ultrasound and orbital computed tomography. The data were taken from a study of T cells in Graves' hyperthyroidism and ophthalmopathy. Authors of the study amplified TCR beta CDR3 regions from RNA transcripts. RT-PCR in the first round (using the HTBI primer set) targeted the TCR CDR3. TCRdb analysed the multiplex PCR reads with MiXCR anew, one entry per CDR3 protein. The data show approximately 560,000 distinct CDR3 sequences, 46% seen once. The CDR3 totals 14 residues. Germline V lookup: CDR1 SNHLY, CDR2 FYNNEI. V dropped 5 bases and J dropped 8; count of bases not matched to a gene: 8.

The source of this sequence is a young woman with Graves' hyperthyroidism. Input material: peripheral blood or thyroid tissue (not recorded which). This sequence joins TRBV2 and TRBJ1-2, with 10 bases lining up with TRBD1. CDR3: CASSYGTGVDGYTF. The CDR3 bases are TGTGCCAGCAGTTACGGGACAGGGGTGGACGGCTACACCTTC. Based on the CDR3 plus reference TRBV2 and TRBJ1-2, the full variable domain is EPEVTQTPSHQVTQMGQEVILRCVPISNHLYFYWYRQILGQKVEFLVSFYNNEISEKSEIFDDQFSVERPDGSNFTLKIRSTKLEDSAMYFCASSYGTGVDGYTFGSGTRLTVV.